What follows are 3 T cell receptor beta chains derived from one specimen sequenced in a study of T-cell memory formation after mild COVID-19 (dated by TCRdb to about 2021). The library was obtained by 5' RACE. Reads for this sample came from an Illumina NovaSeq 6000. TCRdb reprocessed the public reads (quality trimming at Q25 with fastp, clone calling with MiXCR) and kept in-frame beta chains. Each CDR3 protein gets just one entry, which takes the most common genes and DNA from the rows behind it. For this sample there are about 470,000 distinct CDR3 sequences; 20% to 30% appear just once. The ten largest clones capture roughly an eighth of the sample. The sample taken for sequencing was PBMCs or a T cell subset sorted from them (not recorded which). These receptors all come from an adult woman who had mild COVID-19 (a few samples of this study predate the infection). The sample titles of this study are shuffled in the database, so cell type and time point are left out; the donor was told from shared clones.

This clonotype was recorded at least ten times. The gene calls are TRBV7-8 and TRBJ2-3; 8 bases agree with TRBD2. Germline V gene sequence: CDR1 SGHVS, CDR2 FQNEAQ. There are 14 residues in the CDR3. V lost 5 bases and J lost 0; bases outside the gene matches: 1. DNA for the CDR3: TGTGCCAGCAGCCGCGGGAGGAGCACAGATACGCAGTATTTT. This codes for CASSRGRSTDTQYF. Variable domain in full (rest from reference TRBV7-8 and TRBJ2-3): GAGVSQSPRYKVAKRGQDVALRCDPISGHVSLFWYQQALGQGPEFLTYFQNEAQLDKSGLPSDRFFAERPEGSVSTLKIQRTQQEDSAVYLCASSRGRSTDTQYFGPGTRLTVL.

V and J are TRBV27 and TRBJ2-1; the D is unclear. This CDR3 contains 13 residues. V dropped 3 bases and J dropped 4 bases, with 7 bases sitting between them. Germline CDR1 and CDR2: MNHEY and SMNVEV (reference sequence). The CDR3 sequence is CASSFSRYNEQFF. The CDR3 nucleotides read TGTGCCAGCAGTTTTTCTCGTTACAATGAGCAGTTCTTC.

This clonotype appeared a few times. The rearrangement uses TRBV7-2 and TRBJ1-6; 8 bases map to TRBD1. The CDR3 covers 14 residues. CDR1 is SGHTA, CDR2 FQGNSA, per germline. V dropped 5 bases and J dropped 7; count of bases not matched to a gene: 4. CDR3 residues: CASSIRDRNSPLHF. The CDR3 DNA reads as TGTGCCAGCAGCATCCGGGACAGGAATTCACCCCTCCACTTT.